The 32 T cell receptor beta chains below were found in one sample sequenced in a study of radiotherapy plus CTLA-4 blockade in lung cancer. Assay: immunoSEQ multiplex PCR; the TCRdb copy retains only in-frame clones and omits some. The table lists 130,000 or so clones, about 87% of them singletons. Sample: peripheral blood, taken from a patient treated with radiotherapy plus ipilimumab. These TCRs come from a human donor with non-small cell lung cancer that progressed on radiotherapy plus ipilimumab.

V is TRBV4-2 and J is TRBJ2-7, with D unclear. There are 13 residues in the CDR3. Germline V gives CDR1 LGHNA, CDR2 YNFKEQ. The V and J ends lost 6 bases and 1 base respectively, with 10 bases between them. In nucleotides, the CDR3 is TGTGCCAGCAGACCGGTAGGGTCCTACGAGCAGTACTTC. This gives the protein CASRPVGSYEQYF.

CDR3 in DNA: TGTGCCAGCAGCTCCCCCGCAGCGGGAGAAGAGACCCAGTACTTC. Its translation is CASSSPAAGEETQYF. The V gene is TRBV7-8, the J gene TRBJ2-5, with TRBD2 identical over 8 bases. The germline V gene has CDR1 SGHVS and CDR2 FQNEAQ. This CDR3 comprises 15 residues. J lost 3 bases, V lost 4 bases, and 7 bases had no gene match.

CDR3 residues: CASSLEGASGNTIYF. CDR3 coding DNA: TGTGCCAGCAGCTTAGAAGGGGCCTCTGGAAACACCATATATTTT. The rearrangement uses TRBV7-9 and TRBJ1-3; D might be TRBD1 (5 bases). The CDR3 is 15 residues long. Trimming pared 1 base from V and 0 bases from J, leaving 7 bases between. The germline gives CDR1 SEHNR, CDR2 FQNEAQ (reference sequence).

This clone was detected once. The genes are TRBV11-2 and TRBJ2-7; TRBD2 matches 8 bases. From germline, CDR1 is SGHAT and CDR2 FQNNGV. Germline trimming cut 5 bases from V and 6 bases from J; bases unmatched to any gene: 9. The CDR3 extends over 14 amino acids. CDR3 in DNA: TGTGCCAGCAGCCAGACGGGACTAGTCAGCGAGCAGTACTTC. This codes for CASSQTGLVSEQYF.

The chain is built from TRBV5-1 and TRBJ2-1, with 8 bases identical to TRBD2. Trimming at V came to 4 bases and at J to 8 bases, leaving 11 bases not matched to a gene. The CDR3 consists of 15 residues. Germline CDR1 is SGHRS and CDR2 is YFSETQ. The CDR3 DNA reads TGCGCCAGCAGCGCCGGCCAGCGGGAGTGGGATGAGCAGTTCTTC. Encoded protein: CASSAGQREWDEQFF.

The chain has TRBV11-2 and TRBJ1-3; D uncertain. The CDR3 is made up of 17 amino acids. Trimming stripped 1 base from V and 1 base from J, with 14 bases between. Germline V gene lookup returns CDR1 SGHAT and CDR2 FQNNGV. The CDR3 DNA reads TGTGCCAGCAGCTTAGTGCCTGACCCGCGATCTGGAAACACCATATATTTT. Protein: CASSLVPDPRSGNTIYF.

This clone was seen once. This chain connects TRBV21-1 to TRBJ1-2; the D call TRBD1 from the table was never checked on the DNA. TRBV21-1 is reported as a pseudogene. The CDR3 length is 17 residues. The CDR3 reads CASSKARFTRVIGGYTF. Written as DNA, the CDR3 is TGTGCCAGCAGCAAAGCTCGATTTACCAGGGTAATAGGGGGCTACACCTTC.

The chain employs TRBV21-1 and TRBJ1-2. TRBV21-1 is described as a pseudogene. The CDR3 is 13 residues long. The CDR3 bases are TGTGCCAGCCCCAGAGTCATCCCACACGGCTACACCTTC. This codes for CASPRVIPHGYTF.

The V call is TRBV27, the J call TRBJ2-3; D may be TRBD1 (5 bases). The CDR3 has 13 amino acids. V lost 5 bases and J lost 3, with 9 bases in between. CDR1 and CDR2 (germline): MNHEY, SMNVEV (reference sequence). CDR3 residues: CASSTRGTDTQYF. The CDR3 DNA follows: TGTGCCAGCAGTACAAGGGGTACAGATACGCAGTATTTT.

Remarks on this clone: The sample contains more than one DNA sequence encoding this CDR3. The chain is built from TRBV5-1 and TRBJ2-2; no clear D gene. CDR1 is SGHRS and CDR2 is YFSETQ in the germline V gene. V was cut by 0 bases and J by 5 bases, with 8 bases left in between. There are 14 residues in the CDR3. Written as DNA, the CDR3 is TGCGCCAGCAGCTTGGGATCTCAAACCGGGGAGCTGTTTTTT. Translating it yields CASSLGSQTGELFF. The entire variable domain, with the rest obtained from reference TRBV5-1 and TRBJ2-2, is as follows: KAGVTQTPRYLIKTRGQQVTLSCSPISGHRSVSWYQQTPGQGLQFLFEYFSETQRNKGNFPGRFSGRQFSNSRSEMNVSTLELGDSALYLCASSLGSQTGELFFGEGSRLTVL.

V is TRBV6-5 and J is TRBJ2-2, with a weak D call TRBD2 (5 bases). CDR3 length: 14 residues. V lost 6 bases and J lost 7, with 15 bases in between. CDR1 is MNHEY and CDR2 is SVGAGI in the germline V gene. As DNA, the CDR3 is TGTGCCAGCAGCCAACCTAGTGGAGGCGGGGAGCTGTTTTTT. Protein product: CASSQPSGGGELFF.

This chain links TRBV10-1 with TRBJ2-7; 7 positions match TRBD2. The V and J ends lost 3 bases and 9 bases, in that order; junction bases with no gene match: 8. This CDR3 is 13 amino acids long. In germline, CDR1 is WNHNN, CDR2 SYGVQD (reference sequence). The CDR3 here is CASSDALGRVQYF. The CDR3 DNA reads TGCGCCAGCAGTGACGCCCTGGGGAGGGTGCAGTACTTC.

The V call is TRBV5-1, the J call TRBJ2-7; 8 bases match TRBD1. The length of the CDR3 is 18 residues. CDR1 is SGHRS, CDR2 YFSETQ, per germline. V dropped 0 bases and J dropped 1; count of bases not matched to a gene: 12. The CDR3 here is CASSLGFKGTGESYEQYF. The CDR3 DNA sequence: TGCGCCAGCAGCTTGGGATTTAAAGGGACAGGTGAATCCTACGAGCAGTACTTC.

The CDR3 spells CSVEGGGPADTQYF. DNA for the CDR3: TGCAGCGTTGAAGGAGGAGGGCCCGCAGATACGCAGTATTTT. V and J are TRBV29-1 and TRBJ2-3; tentatively, D is TRBD2 (6 bases). The germline CDR1 and CDR2 sequences are SQVTM and ANQGSEA. This CDR3 contains 14 residues. V was shortened by 1 base and J by 4 bases, with 12 bases between the two germline ends.

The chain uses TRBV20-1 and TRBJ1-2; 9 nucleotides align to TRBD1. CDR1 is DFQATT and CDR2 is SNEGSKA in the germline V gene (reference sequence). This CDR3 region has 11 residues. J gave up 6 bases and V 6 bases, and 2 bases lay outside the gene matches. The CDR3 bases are TGCAGTGCCAGACAGGGGGATGGCTACACCTTC. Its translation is CSARQGDGYTF.

This CDR3 reads CASSTGTSGYTGELFF. DNA for the CDR3: TGCGCCAGCAGCACCGGGACTAGCGGATACACCGGGGAGCTGTTTTTT. The rearrangement uses TRBV5-1 and TRBJ2-2; TRBD2 matches at 11 bases. Trimming took 4 bases from V and 3 from J; bases not matched to a gene: 5. CDR3 length: 16 amino acids. The germline V gene has CDR1 SGHRS and CDR2 YFSETQ.

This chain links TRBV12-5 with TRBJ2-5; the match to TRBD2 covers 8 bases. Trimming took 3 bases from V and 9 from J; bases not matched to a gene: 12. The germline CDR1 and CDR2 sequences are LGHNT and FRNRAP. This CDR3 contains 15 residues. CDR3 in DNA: TGTGCTAGTGGTTTTTTTCTTAGCGGGACATATTCCCAGTACTTC. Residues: CASGFFLSGTYSQYF.

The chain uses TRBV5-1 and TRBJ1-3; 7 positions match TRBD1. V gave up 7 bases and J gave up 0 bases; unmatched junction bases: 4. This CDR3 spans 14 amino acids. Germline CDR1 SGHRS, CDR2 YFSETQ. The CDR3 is CASSQGGSGNTIYF. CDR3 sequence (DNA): TGCGCCAGCTCCCAGGGGGGCTCTGGAAACACCATATATTTT.

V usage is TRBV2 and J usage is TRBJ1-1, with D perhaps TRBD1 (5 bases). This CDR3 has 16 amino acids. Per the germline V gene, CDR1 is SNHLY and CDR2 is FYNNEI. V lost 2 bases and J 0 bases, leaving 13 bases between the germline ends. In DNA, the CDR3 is TGTGCCAGCAGTGAACTGTCAGGGTATTTGAACACTGAAGCTTTCTTT. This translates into CASSELSGYLNTEAFF. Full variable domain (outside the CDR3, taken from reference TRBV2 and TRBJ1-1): EPEVTQTPSHQVTQMGQEVILRCVPISNHLYFYWYRQILGQKVEFLVSFYNNEISEKSEIFDDQFSVERPDGSNFTLKIRSTKLEDSAMYFCASSELSGYLNTEAFFGQGTRLTVV.

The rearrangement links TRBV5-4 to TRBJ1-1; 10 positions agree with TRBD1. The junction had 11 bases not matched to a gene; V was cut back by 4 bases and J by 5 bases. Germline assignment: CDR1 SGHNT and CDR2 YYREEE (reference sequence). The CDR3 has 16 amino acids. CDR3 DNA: TGTGCCAGCAGCCTGGGACAGGGGACGCCGGGTACTGAAGCTTTCTTT. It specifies CASSLGQGTPGTEAFF.

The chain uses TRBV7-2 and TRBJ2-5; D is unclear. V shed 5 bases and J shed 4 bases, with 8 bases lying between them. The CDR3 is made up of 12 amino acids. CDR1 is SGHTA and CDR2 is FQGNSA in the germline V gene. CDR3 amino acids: CASSPNLETQYF. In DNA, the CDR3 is TGTGCCAGCAGCCCCAATTTAGAGACCCAGTACTTC. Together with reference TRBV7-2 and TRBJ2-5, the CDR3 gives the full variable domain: GAGVSQSPSNKVTEKGKDVELRCDPISGHTALYWYRQSLGQGLEFLIYFQGNSAPDKSGLPSDRFSAERTGGSVSTLTIQRTQQEDSAVYLCASSPNLETQYFGPGTRLLVL.

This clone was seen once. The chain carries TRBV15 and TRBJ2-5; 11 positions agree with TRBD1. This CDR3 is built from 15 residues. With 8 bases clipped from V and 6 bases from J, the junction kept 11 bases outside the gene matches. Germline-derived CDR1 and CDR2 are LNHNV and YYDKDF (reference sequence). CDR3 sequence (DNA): TGTGCCACCTCCCATTGGGACAGGGGGTCAAAGACCCAGTACTTC. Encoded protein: CATSHWDRGSKTQYF.

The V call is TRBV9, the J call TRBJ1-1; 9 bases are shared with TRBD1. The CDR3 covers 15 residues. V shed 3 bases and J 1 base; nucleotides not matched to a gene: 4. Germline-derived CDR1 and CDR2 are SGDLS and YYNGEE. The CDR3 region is CASSADRGTNTEAFF. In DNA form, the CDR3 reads TGTGCCAGCAGCGCCGACAGGGGGACGAACACTGAAGCTTTCTTT.

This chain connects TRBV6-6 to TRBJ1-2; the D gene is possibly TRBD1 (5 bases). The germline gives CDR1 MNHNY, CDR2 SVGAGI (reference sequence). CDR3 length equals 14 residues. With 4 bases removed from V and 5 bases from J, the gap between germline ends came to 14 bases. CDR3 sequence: CASSSLGGPYGYTF. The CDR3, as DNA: TGTGCCAGCAGTTCATTGGGGGGTCCATATGGCTACACCTTC.

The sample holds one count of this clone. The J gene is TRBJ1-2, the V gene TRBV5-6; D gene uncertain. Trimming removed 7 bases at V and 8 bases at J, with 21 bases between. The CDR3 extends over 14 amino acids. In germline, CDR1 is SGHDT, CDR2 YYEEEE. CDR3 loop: CASGTPGRFTGYTF. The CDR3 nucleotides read TGTGCCAGCGGCACCCCGGGCCGATTTACAGGCTACACCTTC.

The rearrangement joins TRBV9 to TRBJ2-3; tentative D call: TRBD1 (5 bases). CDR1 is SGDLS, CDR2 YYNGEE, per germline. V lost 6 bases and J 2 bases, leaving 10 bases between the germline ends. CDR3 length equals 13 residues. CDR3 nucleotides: TGTGCCAGCACCCCAGGGCCCACAGATACGCAGTATTTT. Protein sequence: CASTPGPTDTQYF.

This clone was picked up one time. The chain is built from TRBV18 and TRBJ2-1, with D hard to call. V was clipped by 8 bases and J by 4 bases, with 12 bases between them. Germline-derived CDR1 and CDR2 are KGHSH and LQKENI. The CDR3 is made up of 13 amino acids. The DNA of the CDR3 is TGTGCCAGCAACCCGGACGGTTACAATGAGCAGTTCTTC. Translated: CASNPDGYNEQFF.

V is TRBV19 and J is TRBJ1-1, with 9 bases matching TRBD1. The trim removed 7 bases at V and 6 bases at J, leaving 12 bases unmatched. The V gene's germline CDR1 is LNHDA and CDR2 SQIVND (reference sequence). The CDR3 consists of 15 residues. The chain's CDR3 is CASTIGTGRRSEAFF. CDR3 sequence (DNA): TGTGCCAGTACCATCGGGACAGGGAGGCGGTCTGAAGCTTTCTTT.

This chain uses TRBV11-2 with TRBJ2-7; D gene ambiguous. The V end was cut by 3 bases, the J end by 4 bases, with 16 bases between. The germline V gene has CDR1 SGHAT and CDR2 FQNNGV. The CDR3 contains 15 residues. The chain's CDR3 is CASSFQNQRSYEQYF. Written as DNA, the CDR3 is TGTGCCAGCAGCTTCCAAAACCAGAGGAGTTACGAGCAGTACTTC. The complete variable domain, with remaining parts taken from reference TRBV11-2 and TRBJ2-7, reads EAGVAQSPRYKIIEKRQSVAFWCNPISGHATLYWYQQILGQGPKLLIQFQNNGVVDDSQLPKDRFSAERLKGVDSTLKIQPAKLEDSAVYLCASSFQNQRSYEQYFGPGTRLTVT.

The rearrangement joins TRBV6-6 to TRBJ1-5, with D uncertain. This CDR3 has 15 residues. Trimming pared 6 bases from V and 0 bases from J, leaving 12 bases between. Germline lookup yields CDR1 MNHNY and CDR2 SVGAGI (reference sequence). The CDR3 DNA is TGTGCCAGCAGGGGCCAGGCGGGTAGCAATCAGCCCCAGCATTTT. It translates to CASRGQAGSNQPQHF.

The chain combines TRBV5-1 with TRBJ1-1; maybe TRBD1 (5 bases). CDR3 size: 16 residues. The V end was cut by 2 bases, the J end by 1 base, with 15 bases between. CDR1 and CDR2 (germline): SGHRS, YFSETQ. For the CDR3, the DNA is TGCGCCAGCAGCTTCCGACAGCAGGCCCCGAACACTGAAGCTTTCTTT. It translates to CASSFRQQAPNTEAFF. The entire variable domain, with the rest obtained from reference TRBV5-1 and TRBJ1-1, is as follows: KAGVTQTPRYLIKTRGQQVTLSCSPISGHRSVSWYQQTPGQGLQFLFEYFSETQRNKGNFPGRFSGRQFSNSRSEMNVSTLELGDSALYLCASSFRQQAPNTEAFFGQGTRLTVV.

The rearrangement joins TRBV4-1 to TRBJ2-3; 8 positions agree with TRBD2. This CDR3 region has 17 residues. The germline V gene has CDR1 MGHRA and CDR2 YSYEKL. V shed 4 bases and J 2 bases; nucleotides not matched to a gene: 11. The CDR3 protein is CASSPSRTSRPTDTQYF. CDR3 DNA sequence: TGCGCCAGCAGCCCATCCCGGACTAGCCGACCCACAGATACGCAGTATTTT.